This T cell receptor (beta chain) was observed in a study of T cell changes during pregnancy in multiple sclerosis. Measured with immunoSEQ multiplex PCR; TCRdb has only the in-frame clones, and not every one. The sample lists over 50,000 clones, 89% occurring once. Trimming removed 3 bases at V and 1 base at J, with 13 bases between. The CDR3 has 16 residues. Germline V gene data show CDR1 as KGHSH and CDR2 as LQKENI. This clone was seen only a few times. This TCR came from a female donor with multiple sclerosis, enrolled in a pregnancy study. The sequencing used peripheral blood, collected after pregnancy. V is TRBV18 and J is TRBJ1-5; the D gene is possibly TRBD1 (6 bases). The CDR3 region is CASSPQGLGSNQPQHF. In DNA form, the CDR3 reads TGTGCCAGCTCACCGCAGGGGCTGGGGAGCAATCAGCCCCAGCATTTT.